This T cell receptor (beta chain) comes out of a study of cytomegalovirus exposure and HLA in healthy donors. The PCR contained 60 Vbeta and 13 Jbeta primers. Libraries were prepared by immunoSEQ multiplex PCR; TCRdb keeps only in-frame clonotypes and omits some of them. Of around 150,000 clones listed, 77% are singletons. Germline-derived CDR1 and CDR2 are GTSNPN and SVGIG (reference sequence). The CDR3 sequence is 15 residues long. The V end was cut by 4 bases, the J end by 2 bases, with 16 bases between. This chain joins TRBV30 and TRBJ2-3; tentative D call: TRBD2 (5 bases). The sequence derives from a woman younger than 45 in good health and CMV-seronegative. Material for sequencing was PBMCs. For the CDR3, the DNA is TGTGCCTGGACTTGGCGGTGGAGGAACACAGATACGCAGTATTTT. Amino acid sequence: CAWTWRWRNTDTQYF. Combining the CDR3 with reference TRBV30 and TRBJ2-3 gives the whole variable domain SQTIHQWPATLVQPVGSPLSLECTVEGTSNPNLYWYRQAAGRGLQLLFYSVGIGQISSEVPQNLSASRPQDRQFILSSKKLLLSDSGFYLCAWTWRWRNTDTQYFGPGTRLTVL.